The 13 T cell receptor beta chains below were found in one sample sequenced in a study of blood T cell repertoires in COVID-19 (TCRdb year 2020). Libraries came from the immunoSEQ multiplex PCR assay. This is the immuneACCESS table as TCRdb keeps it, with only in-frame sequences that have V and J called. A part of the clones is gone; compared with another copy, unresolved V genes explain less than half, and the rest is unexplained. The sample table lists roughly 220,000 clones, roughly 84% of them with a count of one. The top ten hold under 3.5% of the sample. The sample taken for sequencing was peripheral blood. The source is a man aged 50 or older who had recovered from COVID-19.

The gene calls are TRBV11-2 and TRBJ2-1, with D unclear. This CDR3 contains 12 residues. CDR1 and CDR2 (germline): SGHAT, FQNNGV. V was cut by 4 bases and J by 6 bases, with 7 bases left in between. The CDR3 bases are TGTGCCAGCAGCTCCCAGCGCAATGAGCAGTTCTTC. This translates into CASSSQRNEQFF.

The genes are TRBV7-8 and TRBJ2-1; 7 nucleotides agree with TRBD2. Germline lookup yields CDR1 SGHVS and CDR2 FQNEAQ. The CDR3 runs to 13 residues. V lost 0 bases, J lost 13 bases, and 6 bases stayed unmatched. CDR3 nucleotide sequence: TGTGCCAGCAGCTTAGCGGGAGGCGGGAGCCAGTTCTTC. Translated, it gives CASSLAGGGSQFF.

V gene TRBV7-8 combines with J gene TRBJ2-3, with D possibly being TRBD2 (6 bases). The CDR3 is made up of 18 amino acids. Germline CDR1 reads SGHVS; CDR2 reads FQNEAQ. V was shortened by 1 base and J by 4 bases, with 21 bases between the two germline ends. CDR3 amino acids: CASSLGRGAGRRADTQYF. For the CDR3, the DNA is TGTGCCAGCAGCTTAGGGCGGGGTGCGGGAAGAAGGGCAGATACGCAGTATTTT.

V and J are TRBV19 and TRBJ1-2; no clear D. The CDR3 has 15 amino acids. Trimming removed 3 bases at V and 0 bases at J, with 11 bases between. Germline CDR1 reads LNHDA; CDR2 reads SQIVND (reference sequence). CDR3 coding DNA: TGTGCCAGTAGTATTCAGGTCGGTGCTAACTATGGCTACACCTTC. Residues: CASSIQVGANYGYTF.

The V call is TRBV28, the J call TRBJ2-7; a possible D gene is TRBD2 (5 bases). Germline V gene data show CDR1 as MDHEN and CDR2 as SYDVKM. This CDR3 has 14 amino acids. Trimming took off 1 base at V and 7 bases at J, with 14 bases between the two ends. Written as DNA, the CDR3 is TGTGCCAGCAGTTTATCTGGTAAATCGGGGGAGCAGTACTTC. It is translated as CASSLSGKSGEQYF.

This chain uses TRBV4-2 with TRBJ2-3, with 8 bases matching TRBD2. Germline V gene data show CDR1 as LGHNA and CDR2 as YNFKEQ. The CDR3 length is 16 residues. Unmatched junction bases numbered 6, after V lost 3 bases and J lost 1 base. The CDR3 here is CASSQRPTSGTDTQYF. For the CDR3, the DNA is TGTGCCAGCAGCCAGAGACCGACTAGCGGCACAGATACGCAGTATTTT.

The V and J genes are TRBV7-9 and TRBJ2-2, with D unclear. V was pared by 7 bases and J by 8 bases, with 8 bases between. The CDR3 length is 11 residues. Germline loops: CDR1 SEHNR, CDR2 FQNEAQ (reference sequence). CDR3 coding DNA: TGTGCCAGCACCACCAGAGGGGAGCTGTTTTTT. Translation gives CASTTRGELFF.

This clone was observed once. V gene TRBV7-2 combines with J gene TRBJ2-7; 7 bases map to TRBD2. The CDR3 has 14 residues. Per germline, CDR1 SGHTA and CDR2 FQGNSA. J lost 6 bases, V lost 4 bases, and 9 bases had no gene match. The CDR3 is CASSSGRTRGEQYF. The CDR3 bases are TGTGCCAGCAGCTCCGGCCGGACTAGAGGCGAGCAGTACTTC.

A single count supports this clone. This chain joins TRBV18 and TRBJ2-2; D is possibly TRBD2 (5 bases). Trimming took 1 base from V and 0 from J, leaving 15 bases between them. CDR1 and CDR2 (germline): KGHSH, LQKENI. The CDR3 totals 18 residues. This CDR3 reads CASSPRVRRASNTGELFF. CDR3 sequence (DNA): TGTGCCAGCTCACCACGGGTCCGGCGGGCTTCGAACACCGGGGAGCTGTTTTTT.

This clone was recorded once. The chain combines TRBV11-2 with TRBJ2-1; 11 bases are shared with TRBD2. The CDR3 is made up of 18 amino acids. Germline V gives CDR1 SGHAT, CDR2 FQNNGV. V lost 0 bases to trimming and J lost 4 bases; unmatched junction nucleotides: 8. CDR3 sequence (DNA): TGTGCCAGCAGCTTAGATCTTCTTGGGACTAGCGGTTACAATGAGCAGTTCTTC. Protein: CASSLDLLGTSGYNEQFF.

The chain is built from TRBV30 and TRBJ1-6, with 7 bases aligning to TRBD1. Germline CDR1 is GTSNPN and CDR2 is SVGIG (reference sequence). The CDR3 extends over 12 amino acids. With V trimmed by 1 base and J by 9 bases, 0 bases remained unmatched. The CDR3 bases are TGTGCCTGGAGTGACAGGGGTTCACCCCTCCACTTT. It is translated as CAWSDRGSPLHF. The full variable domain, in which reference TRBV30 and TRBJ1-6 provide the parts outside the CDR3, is SQTIHQWPATLVQPVGSPLSLECTVEGTSNPNLYWYRQAAGRGLQLLFYSVGIGQISSEVPQNLSASRPQDRQFILSSKKLLLSDSGFYLCAWSDRGSPLHFGNGTRLTVT.

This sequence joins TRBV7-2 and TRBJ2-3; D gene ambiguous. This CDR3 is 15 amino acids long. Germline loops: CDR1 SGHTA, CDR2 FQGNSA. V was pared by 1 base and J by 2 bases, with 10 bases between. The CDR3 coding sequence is TGTGCCAGCAGCTTAGTGGCTAGTGCCACAGATACGCAGTATTTT. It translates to CASSLVASATDTQYF.

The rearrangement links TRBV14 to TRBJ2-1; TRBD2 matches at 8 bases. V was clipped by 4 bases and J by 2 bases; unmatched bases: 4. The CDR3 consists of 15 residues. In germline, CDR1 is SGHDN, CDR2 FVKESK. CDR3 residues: CASSLIAGTYNEQFF. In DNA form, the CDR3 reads TGTGCCAGCAGCCTTATAGCGGGGACCTACAATGAGCAGTTCTTC.